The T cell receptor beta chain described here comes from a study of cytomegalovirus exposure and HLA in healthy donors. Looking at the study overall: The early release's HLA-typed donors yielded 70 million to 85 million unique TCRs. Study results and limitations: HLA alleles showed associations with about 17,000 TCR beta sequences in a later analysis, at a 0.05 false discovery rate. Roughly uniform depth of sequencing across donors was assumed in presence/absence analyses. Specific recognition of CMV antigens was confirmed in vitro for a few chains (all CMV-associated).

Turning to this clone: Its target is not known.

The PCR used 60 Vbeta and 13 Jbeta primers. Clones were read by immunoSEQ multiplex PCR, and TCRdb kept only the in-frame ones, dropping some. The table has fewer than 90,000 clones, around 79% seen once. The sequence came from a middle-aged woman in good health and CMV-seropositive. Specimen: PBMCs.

The CDR3 sequence is CASSYNEYYEQYF. The CDR3 DNA reads TGTGCCAGCAGCTATAATGAGTACTACGAGCAGTACTTC. The chain combines TRBV9 with TRBJ2-7, with D uncertain. CDR3 length: 13 residues. From germline, CDR1 is SGDLS and CDR2 YYNGEE. V lost 4 bases and J lost 3, with 11 bases in between.